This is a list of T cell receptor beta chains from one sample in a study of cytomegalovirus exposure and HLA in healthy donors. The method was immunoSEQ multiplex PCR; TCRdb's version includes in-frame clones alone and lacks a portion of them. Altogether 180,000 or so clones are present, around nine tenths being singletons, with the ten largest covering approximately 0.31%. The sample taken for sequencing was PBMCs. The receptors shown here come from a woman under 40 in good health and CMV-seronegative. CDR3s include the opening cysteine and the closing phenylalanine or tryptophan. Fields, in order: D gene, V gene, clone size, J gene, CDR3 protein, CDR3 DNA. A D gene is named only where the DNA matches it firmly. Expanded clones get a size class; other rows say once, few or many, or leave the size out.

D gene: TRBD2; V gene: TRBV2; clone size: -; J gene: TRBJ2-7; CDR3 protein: CASSQQGTRNEQYF; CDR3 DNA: TGTGCCAGCAGTCAACAAGGGACTAGGAACGAGCAGTACTTC
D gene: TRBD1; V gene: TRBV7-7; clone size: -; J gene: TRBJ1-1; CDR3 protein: CASSFSRDSEAFF; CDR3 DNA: TGTGCTAGCAGCTTCTCTCGGGACAGTGAAGCTTTCTTT
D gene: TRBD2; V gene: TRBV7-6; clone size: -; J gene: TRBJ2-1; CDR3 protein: CASSPLPAGDYNEQFF; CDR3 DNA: TGTGCCAGCAGTCCCCTTCCGGCGGGGGACTACAATGAGCAGTTCTTC
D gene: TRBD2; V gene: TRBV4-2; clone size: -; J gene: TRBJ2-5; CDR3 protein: CASSQVVSGSGETQYF; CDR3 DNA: TGTGCCAGCAGCCAAGTAGTTAGCGGGAGTGGGGAGACCCAGTACTTC
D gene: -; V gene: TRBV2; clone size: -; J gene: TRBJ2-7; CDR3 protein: CASRAVGTYEQYF; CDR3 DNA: TGTGCCAGCAGAGCGGTCGGGACCTACGAGCAGTACTTC
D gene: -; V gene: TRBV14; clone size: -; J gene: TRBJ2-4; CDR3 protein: CASSPGLDPTKNIQYF; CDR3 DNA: TGTGCCAGCAGCCCCGGACTCGATCCTACCAAAAACATTCAGTACTTC
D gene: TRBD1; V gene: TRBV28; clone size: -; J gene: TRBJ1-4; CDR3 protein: CASSLRTGGEKLFF; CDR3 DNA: TGTGCCAGCAGTCTTCGGACAGGTGGTGAAAAACTGTTTTTT
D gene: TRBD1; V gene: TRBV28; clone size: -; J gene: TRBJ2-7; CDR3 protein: CASSSPGQGLSYEQYF; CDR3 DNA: TGTGCCAGCAGTTCCCCGGGACAGGGGCTCTCCTACGAGCAGTACTTC
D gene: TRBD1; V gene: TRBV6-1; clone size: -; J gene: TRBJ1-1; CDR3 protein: CASSSTGIVNTEAFF; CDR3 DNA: TGTGCCAGCAGTTCGACAGGGATAGTGAACACTGAAGCTTTCTTT
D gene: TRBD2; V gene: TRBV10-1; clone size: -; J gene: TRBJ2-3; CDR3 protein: CASSESIAGGRADTQYF; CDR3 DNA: TGCGCCAGCAGTGAGTCTATAGCGGGGGGGAGGGCAGATACGCAGTATTTT
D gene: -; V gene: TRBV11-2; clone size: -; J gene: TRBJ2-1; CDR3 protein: CASSKGSDYNEQFF; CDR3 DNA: TGTGCCAGCAGCAAGGGGTCTGACTACAATGAGCAGTTCTTC
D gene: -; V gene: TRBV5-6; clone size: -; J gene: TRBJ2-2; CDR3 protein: CASSRTGTYNTGELFF; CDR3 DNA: TGTGCCAGCAGCAGGACCGGGACTTATAACACCGGGGAGCTGTTTTTT
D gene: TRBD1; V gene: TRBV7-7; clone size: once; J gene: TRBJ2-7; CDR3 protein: CASSTSDRGLEQYF; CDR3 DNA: TGTGCTAGCAGCACCTCGGACAGGGGGCTCGAGCAGTACTTC
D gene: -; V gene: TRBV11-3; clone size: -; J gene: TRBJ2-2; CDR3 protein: CASSSFPGELFF; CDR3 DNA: TGTGCCAGCAGCTCCTTCCCCGGGGAGCTGTTTTTT